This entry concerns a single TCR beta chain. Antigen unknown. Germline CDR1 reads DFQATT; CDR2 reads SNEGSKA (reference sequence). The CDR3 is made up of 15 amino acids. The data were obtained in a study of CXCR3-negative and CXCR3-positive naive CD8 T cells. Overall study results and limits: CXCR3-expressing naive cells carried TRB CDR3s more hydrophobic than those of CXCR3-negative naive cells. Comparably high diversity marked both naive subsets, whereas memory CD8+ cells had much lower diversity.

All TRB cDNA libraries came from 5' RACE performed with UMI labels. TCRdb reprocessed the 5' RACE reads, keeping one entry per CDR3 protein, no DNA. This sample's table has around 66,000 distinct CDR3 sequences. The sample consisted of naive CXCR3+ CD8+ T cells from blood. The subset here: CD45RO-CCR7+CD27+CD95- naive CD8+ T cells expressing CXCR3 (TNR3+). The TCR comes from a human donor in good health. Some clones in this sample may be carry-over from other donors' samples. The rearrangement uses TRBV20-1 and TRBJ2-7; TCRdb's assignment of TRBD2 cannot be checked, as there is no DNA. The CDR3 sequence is CSARYSSSGVYEQYF.